This T cell receptor beta chain was observed in a study of radiotherapy plus CTLA-4 blockade in lung cancer. Study context: Disease control was achieved by 31% of patients, and objective responses by 18%.

The CDR3 runs 17 residues. The junction had 10 bases not matched to a gene; V was cut back by 2 bases and J by 3 bases. The germline V gene encodes CDR1 SGHTA and CDR2 FQGNSA. Remarks on this clone: Its cognate antigen is unknown.

Sequencing used immunoSEQ multiplex PCR; TCRdb keeps in-frame clones, though not all of them. Of roughly 48,000 clones in the sample, around 83% are singletons; the top ten hold 2.5% to 3.5%. Focal radiation with ipilimumab CTLA-4 blockade was given to patients with chemo-refractory metastatic non-small-cell lung cancer. Notes on the study in general: Radiotherapy was combined with ipilimumab, and tumor-derived TCR clones then expanded in blood.

The chain carries TRBV7-2 and TRBJ2-5, with TRBD1 matching over 9 bases. The source was peripheral blood, collected from a patient treated with radiotherapy plus ipilimumab. This clonotype was obtained from a human donor with non-small cell lung cancer who had stable disease on radiotherapy plus ipilimumab. The DNA of the CDR3 is TGTGCCAGCAGCTTATTGGTTCGAGGACAGGGGAAAGAGACCCAGTACTTC. It codes for CASSLLVRGQGKETQYF.